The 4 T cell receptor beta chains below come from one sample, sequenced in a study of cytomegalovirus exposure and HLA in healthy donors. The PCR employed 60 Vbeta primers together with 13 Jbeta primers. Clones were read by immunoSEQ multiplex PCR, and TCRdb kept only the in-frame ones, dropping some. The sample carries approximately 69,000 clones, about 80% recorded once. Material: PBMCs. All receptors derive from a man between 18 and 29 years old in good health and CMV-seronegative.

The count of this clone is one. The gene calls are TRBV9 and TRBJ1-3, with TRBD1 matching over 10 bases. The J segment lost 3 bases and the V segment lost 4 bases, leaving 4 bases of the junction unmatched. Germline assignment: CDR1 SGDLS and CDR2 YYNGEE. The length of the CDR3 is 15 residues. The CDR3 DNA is TGTGCCAGCAGCATAGGGACAGGGGTTGGAAACACCATATATTTT. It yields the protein CASSIGTGVGNTIYF.

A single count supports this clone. CDR3 sequence: CASSEGDRGQYV. Here the CDR3 DNA reads TGTGCCAGCAGTGAAGGCGACAGGGGGCAGTACGTC. The chain recombines TRBV6-1 with TRBJ2-7; 8 nucleotides agree with TRBD1. This CDR3 spans 12 amino acids. The ends lost 1 base at V and 9 bases at J; junction bases unmatched: 2. Germline CDR1 reads MNHNS; CDR2 reads SASEGT.

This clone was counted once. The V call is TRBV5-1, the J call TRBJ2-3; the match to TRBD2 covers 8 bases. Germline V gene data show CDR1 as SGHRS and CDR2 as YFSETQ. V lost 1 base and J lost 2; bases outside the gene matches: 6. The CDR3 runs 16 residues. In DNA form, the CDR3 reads TGCGCCAGCAGCTTGAGTAGCGGGGTTGTCACAGATACGCAGTATTTT. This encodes CASSLSSGVVTDTQYF.

The CDR3 DNA is TGTGCCAGCAGTTCGCTAGCGGGGGGCCACAATGAGCAGTTCTTC. Its protein product is CASSSLAGGHNEQFF. The rearrangement links TRBV28 to TRBJ2-1; 11 nucleotides line up with TRBD2. Trimming removed 4 bases from V and 5 bases from J; junction bases left unmatched: 4. This CDR3 has 15 amino acids. The germline V gene encodes CDR1 MDHEN and CDR2 SYDVKM.